The present entry profiles one T cell receptor beta chain with its context. This specimen comes from a study of blood T cell repertoires in COVID-19. On the study more broadly: Both acute and convalescent COVID-19 samples were obtained from the United States, Italy and Spain. Sources were T cells, B-cell-depleted T cells, or PBMCs; the material itself was cDNA or gDNA.

Trimming took off 2 bases at V and 5 bases at J, with 22 bases between the two ends. This CDR3 region has 18 residues. Germline CDR1 SEHNR, CDR2 FQNEAQ (reference sequence). The authors' processing: By means of reference gene primer amplification, nucleated cell counts were estimated. Sequencing was performed with immunoSEQ multiplex PCR; in TCRdb, only in-frame clones are kept and a portion is missing. Clone size and the V and J calls come from that table; the DNA yielded D and trimming. The table has about 250,000 clones, roughly 80% seen once. The receptor comes from a woman at least 80 years old with acute or convalescent COVID-19. Sequencing was performed on peripheral blood. The J gene is TRBJ2-1, the V gene TRBV7-9, with D maybe TRBD1 (5 bases). CDR3 sequence: CASSLLPLDSLLNNEQFF. The CDR3 DNA is TGTGCCAGCAGCTTACTTCCTCTAGACAGCCTCTTGAACAATGAGCAGTTCTTC. Complete variable domain (other parts from reference TRBV7-9 and TRBJ2-1): DTGVSQNPRHKITKRGQNVTFRCDPISEHNRLYWYRQTLGQGPEFLTYFQNEAQLEKSRLLSDRFSAERPKGSFSTLEIQRTEQGDSAMYLCASSLLPLDSLLNNEQFFGPGTRLTVL.